The T cell receptor beta chain described here comes from a study of T cell changes during pregnancy in multiple sclerosis (dated by TCRdb to between 2018 and 2020). Notes on the research overall: Changes in the T cell repertoire over the course of pregnancy were examined in this study in women with multiple sclerosis.

With respect to this clone: This receptor's antigen is unknown. Per-nucleotide qualities are absent, and no much larger clonotype sits a single base away.

Libraries were built with the immunoSEQ multiplex PCR assay. Drawn from immuneACCESS, this table holds only the in-frame rearrangements with V and J called that TCRdb kept. Clones are partly lost; checked studies trace under half to an unresolved V gene and leave the rest unexplained. The sample records tens of thousands of clones, 91% of which are singletons. The ten largest make up around 0.7% of the sample. From the cysteine through the phenylalanine, the CDR3 covers 14 amino acids. Kept here is only the CDR3 DNA, which spans 42 bases and is read in frame from base 1. The germline V gene (reference sequence) sets CDR1 to SEHNR and CDR2 to FQNEAQ. V and J are trimmed by 2 bases and 7 bases, and the gene matches miss 5 bases of the junction.

This material consisted of peripheral blood, taken in the third trimester of pregnancy. The chain uses TRBV7-9 and TRBJ1-5, and TRBD1 matches 7 of the central bases. The clonotype comes from a female donor in good health, enrolled as a control in a pregnancy study. Here the CDR3 is given as CASSLTGVGQPQHF. DNA sequence: TGTGCCAGCAGCTTAACAGGGGTAGGGCAGCCCCAGCATTTT.